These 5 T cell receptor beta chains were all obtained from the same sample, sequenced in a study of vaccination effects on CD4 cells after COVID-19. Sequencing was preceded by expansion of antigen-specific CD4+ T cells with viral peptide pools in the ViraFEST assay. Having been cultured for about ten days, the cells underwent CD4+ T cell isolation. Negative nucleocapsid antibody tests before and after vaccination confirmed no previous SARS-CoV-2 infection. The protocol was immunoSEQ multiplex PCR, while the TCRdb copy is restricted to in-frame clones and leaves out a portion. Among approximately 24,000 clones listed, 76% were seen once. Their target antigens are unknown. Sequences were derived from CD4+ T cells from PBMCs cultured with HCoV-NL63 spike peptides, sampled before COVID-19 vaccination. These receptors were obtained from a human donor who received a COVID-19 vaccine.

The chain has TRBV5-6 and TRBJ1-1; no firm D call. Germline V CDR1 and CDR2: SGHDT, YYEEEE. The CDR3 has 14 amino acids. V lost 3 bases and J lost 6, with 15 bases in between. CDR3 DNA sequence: TGTGCCAGCAGCTGGGGTCCTTCCAGCTCTGAAGCTTTCTTT. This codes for CASSWGPSSSEAFF.

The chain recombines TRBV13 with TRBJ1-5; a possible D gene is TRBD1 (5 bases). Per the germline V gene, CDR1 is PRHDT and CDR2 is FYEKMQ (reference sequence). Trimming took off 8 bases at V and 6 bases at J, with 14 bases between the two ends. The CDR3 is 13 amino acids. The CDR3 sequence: CASGRGGVQPQHF. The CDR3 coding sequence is TGTGCCAGCGGACGGGGCGGGGTTCAGCCCCAGCATTTT.

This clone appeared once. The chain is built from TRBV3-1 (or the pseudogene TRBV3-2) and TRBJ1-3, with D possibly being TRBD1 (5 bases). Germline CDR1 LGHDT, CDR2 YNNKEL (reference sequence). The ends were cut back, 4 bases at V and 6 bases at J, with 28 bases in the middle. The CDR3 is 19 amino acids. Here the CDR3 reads CASSRERTIQTAEKNTIYF. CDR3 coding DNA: TGTGCCAGCAGCCGGGAGAGGACTATACAGACAGCCGAAAAAAACACCATATATTTT.

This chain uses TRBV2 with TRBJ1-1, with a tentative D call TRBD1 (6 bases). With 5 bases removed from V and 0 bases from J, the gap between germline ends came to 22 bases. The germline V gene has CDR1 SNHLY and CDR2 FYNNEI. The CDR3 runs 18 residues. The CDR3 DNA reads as TGTGCCAGCAGTTCCATATTTCCGGGGGCCGGAATGAACACTGAAGCTTTCTTT. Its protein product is CASSSIFPGAGMNTEAFF.

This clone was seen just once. As DNA, the CDR3 is TGCGCCAGCAGCCAAGATCCGCTTCGTTCGAGGGAACGGGGAAAGAAGAGGAACATTCAGTACTTC. Amino acid sequence: CASSQDPLRSRERGKKRNIQYF. The gene calls are TRBV4-1 and TRBJ2-4; a weak D match, TRBD2 (5 bases). CDR3 length equals 22 residues. CDR1 is MGHRA and CDR2 is YSYEKL in the germline V gene. Trimming pared 0 bases from V and 7 bases from J, leaving 34 bases between.